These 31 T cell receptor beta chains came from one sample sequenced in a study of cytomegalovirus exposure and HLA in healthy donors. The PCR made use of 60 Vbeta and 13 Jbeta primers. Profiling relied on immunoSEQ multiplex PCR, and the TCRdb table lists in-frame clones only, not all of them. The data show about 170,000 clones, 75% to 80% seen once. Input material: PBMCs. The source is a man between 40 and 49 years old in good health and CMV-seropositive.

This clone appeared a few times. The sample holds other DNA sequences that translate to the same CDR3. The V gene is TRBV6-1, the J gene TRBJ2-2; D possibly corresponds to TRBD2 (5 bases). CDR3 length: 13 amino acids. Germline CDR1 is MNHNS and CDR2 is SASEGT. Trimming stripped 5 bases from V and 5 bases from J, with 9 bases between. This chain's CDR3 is CASSRGYTGELFF. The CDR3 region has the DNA TGTGCCAGCAGTCGAGGGTATACCGGGGAGCTGTTTTTT.

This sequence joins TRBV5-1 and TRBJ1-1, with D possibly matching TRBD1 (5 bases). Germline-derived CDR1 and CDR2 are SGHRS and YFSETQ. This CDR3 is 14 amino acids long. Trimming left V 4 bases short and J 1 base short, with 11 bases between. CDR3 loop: CASSAGPTNTEAFF. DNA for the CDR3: TGCGCCAGCAGCGCGGGACCCACGAACACTGAAGCTTTCTTT.

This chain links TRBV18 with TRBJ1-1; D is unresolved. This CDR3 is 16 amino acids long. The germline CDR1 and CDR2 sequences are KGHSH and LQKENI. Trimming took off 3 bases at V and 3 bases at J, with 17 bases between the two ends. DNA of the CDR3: TGTGCCAGCTCACCTTCTCCGGGGTGGGAAGACACTGAAGCTTTCTTT. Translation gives CASSPSPGWEDTEAFF.

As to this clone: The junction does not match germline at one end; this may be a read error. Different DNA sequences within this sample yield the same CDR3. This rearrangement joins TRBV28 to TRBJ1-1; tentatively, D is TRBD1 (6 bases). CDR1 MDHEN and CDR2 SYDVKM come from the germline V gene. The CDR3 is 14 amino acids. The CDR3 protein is CASRRGPMNTEAFF. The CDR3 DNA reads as TGTGCCAGTCGCAGGGGACCTATGAACACCGAAGCTTTCTTT. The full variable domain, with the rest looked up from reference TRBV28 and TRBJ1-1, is DVKVTQSSRYLVKRTGEKVFLECVQDMDHENMFWYRQDPGLGLRLIYFSYDVKMKEKGDIPEGYSVSREKKERFSLILESASTNQTSMYLCASRRGPMNTEAFFGQGTRLTVV.

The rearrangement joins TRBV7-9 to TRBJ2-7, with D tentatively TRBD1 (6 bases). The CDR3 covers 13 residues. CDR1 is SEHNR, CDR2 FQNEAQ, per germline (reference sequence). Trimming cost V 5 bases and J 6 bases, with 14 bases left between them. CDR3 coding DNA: TGTGCCAGCAGCCCGGACAGCCCCTCCGAGCAGTACTTC. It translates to CASSPDSPSEQYF.

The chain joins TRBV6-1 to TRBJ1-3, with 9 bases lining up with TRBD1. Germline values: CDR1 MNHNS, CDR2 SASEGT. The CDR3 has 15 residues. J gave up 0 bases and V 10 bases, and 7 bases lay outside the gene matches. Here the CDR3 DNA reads TGTGCCACGAGGACAGGGGACTCCTCTGGAAACACCATATATTTT. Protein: CATRTGDSSGNTIYF.

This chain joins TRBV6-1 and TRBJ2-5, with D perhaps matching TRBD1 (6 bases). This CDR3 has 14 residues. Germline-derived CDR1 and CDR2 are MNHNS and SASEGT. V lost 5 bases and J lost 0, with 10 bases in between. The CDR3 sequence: CASSRQGNQETQYF. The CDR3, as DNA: TGTGCCAGCAGTAGGCAGGGGAACCAAGAGACCCAGTACTTC.

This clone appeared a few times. CDR3 loop: CASRDRDGYTF. The CDR3 region has the DNA TGTGCCAGCAGGGACAGGGATGGCTACACCTTC. The chain couples TRBV28 to TRBJ1-2; TRBD1 matches at 8 bases. V shed 6 bases, J shed 6 bases, and the junction held 0 bases outside the gene matches. The CDR3 extends over 11 amino acids. Germline CDR1 reads MDHEN; CDR2 reads SYDVKM.

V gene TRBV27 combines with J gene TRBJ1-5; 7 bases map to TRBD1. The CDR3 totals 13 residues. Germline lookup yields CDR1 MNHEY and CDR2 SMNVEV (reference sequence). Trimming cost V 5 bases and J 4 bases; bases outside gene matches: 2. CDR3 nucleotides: TGTGCCAGCAGTAAGACAGGGAATCAGCCCCAGCATTTT. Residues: CASSKTGNQPQHF.

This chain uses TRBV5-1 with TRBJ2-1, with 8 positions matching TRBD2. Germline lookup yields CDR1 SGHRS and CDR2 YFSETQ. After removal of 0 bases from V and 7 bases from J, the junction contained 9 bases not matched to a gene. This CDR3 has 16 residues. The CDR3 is CASSLGAAGRGNEQFF. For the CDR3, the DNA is TGCGCCAGCAGCTTGGGGGCCGCCGGGAGGGGAAATGAGCAGTTCTTC.

CDR3: CASSPGTTRANVLTF. The CDR3 DNA follows: TGTGCCAGCAGCCCCGGGACAACCCGGGCCAACGTCCTGACTTTC. The chain links TRBV7-2 to TRBJ2-6; D might be TRBD1 (6 bases). Trimming took 5 bases from V and 5 from J, leaving 13 bases between them. Germline values: CDR1 SGHTA, CDR2 FQGNSA. The length of the CDR3 is 15 residues.

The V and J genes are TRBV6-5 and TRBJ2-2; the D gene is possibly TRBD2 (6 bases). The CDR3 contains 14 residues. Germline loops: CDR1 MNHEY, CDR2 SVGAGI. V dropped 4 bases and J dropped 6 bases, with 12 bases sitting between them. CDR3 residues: CASSWLGGSGELFF. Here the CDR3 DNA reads TGTGCCAGCAGTTGGCTCGGGGGTTCCGGGGAGCTGTTTTTT.

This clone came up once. The DNA for the CDR3 is TGTGCCAGTTCCGGGACAGGGGGTTCTGGGGCCAACGTCCTGACTTTC. Protein: CASSGTGGSGANVLTF. V and J are TRBV19 and TRBJ2-6, with TRBD1 matching over 11 bases. CDR1 and CDR2 (germline): LNHDA, SQIVND (reference sequence). The V gene end was trimmed by 8 bases and the J gene end by 1 base; junction bases not matched to a gene: 4. There are 16 residues in the CDR3.

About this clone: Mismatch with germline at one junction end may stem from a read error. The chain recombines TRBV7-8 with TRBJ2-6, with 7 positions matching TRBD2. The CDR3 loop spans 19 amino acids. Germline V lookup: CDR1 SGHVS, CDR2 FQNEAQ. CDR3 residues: CASSESGASGLVGANGLTF. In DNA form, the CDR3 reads TGTGCCAGCAGCGAGAGCGGGGCTAGCGGCCTAGTTGGGGCCAACGGCCTGACTTTC.

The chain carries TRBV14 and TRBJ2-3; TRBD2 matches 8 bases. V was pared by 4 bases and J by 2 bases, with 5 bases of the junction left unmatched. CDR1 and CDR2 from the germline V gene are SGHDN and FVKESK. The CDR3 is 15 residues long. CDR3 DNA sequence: TGTGCCAGCAGCCCCAGACTAGCGCACACAGATACGCAGTATTTT. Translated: CASSPRLAHTDTQYF.

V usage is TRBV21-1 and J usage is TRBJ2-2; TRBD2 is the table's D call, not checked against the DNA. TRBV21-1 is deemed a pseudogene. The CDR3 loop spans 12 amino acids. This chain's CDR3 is CAGTKRGGELFF. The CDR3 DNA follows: TGTGCCGGTACTAAGCGGGGGGGGGAGCTGTTTTTT.

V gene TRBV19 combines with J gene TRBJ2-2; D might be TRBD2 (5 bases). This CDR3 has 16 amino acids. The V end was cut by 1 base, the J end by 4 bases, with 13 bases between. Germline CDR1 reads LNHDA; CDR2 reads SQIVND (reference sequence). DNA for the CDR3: TGTGCCAGTAGTATAGTAAGCGGAGCCACCACCGGGGAGCTGTTTTTT. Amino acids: CASSIVSGATTGELFF.

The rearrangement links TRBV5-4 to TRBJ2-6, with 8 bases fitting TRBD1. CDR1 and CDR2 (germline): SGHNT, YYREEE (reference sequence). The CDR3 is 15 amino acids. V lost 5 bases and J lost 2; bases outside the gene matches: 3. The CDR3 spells CASRTGGTGANVLTF. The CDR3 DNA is TGTGCCAGCAGAACAGGGGGAACTGGGGCCAACGTCCTGACTTTC.

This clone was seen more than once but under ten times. CDR3 sequence (DNA): TGTGCCAGCACCACAGGGGGCAATCAGCCCCAGCATTTT. It encodes CASTTGGNQPQHF. The J gene is TRBJ1-5, the V gene TRBV27; 7 nucleotides line up with TRBD1. V lost 7 bases, J lost 2 bases, and 2 bases stayed unmatched. This CDR3 is built from 13 residues. CDR1 and CDR2 (germline): MNHEY, SMNVEV (reference sequence).

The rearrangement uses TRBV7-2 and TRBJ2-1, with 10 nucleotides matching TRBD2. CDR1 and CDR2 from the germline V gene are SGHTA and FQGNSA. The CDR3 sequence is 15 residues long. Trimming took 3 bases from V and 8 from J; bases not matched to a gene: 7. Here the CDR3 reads CASSFGLAGAYEQFF. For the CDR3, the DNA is TGTGCCAGCAGCTTTGGTCTAGCGGGAGCGTATGAGCAGTTCTTC.

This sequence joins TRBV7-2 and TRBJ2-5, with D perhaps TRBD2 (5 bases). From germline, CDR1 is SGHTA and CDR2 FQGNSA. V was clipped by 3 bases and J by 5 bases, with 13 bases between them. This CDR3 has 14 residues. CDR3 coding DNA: TGTGCCAGCAGCTTTTCTGGGGAGCGGGAGACCCAGTACTTC. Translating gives CASSFSGERETQYF.

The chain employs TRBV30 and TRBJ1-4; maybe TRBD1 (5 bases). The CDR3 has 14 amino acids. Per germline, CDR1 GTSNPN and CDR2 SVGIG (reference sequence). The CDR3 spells CALAARGANEKLFF. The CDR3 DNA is TGTGCATTGGCCGCACGGGGGGCTAATGAAAAACTGTTTTTT. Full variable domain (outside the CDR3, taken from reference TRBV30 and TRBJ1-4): SQTIHQWPATLVQPVGSPLSLECTVEGTSNPNLYWYRQAAGRGLQLLFYSVGIGQISSEVPQNLSASRPQDRQFILSSKKLLLSDSGFYLCALAARGANEKLFFGSGTQLSVL.

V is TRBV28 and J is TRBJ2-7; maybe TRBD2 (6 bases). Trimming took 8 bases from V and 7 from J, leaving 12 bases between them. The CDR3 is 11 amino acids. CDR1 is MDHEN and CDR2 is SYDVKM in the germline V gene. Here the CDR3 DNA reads TGTGCCAGCCTGCGGGGAATAGAGCAGTACTTC. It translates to CASLRGIEQYF.

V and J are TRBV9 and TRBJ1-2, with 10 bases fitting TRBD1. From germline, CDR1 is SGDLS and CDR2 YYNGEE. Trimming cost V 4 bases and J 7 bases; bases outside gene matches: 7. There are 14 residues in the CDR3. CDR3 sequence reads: CASSPMTGGVGYTF. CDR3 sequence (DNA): TGTGCCAGCAGCCCAATGACAGGGGGCGTTGGCTACACCTTC.

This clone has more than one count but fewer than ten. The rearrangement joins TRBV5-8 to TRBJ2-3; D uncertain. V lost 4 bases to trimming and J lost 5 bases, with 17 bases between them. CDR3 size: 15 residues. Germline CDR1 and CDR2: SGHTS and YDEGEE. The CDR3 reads CASSLEPGSGDTQYF. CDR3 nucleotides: TGTGCCAGCAGCCTGGAACCAGGTTCCGGAGATACGCAGTATTTT.

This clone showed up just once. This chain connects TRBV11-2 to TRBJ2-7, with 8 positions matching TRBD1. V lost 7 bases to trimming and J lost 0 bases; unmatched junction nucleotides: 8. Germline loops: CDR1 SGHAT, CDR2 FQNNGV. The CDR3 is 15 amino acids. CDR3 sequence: CASTASGTGSYEQYF. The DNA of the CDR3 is TGTGCCAGCACCGCTTCCGGGACAGGCTCCTACGAGCAGTACTTC.

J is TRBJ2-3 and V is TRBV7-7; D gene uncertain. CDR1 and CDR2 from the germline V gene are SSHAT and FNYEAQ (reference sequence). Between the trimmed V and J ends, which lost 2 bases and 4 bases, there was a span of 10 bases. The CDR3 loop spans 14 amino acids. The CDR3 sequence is CASSLFAGADTQYF. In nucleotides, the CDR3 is TGTGCCAGCAGCTTATTTGCCGGAGCAGATACGCAGTATTTT.

CDR3 residues: CASSTLTSGAAYEQYF. The DNA of the CDR3 is TGCGCCAGCAGCACCTTGACTAGCGGGGCCGCCTACGAGCAGTACTTC. The chain joins TRBV5-1 to TRBJ2-7; the match to TRBD2 covers 11 bases. Per the germline V gene, CDR1 is SGHRS and CDR2 is YFSETQ. This CDR3 is built from 16 residues. Trimming cost V 4 bases and J 2 bases; bases outside gene matches: 8. Combining the CDR3 with reference TRBV5-1 and TRBJ2-7 gives the whole variable domain KAGVTQTPRYLIKTRGQQVTLSCSPISGHRSVSWYQQTPGQGLQFLFEYFSETQRNKGNFPGRFSGRQFSNSRSEMNVSTLELGDSALYLCASSTLTSGAAYEQYFGPGTRLTVT.

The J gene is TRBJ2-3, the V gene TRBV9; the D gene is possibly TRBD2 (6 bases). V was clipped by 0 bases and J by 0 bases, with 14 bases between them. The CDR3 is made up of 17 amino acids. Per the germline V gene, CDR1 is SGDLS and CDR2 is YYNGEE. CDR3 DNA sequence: TGTGCCAGCAGCGTAGGGACCTCGCGGGGCAGCACAGATACGCAGTATTTT. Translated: CASSVGTSRGSTDTQYF.

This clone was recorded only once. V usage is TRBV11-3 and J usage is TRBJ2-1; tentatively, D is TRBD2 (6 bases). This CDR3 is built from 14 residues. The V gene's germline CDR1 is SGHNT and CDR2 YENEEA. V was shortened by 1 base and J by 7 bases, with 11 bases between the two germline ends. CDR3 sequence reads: CASSLAGVSNEQFF. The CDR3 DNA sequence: TGTGCCAGCAGCTTAGCGGGAGTATCAAATGAGCAGTTCTTC.

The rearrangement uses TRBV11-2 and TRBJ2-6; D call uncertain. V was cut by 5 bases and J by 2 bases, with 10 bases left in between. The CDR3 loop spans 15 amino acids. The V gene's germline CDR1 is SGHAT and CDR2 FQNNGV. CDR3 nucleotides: TGTGCCAGCAGCCCTCTGGAGCCTGGGGCCAACGTCCTGACTTTC. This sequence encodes CASSPLEPGANVLTF. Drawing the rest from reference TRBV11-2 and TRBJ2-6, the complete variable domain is EAGVAQSPRYKIIEKRQSVAFWCNPISGHATLYWYQQILGQGPKLLIQFQNNGVVDDSQLPKDRFSAERLKGVDSTLKIQPAKLEDSAVYLCASSPLEPGANVLTFGAGSRLTVL.